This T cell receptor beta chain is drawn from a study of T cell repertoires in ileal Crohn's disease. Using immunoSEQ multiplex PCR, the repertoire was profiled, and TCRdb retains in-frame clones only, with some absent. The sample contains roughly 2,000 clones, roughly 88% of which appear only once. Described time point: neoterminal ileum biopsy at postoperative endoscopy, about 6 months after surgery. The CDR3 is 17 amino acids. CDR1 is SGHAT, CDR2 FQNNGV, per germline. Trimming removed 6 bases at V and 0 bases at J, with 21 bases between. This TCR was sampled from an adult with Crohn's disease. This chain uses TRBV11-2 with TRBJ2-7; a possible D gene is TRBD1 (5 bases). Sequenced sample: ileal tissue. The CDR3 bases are TGTGCCAGCAGTTTCCACATTCAAGGGGAACCCTCCTACGAGCAGTACTTC. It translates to CASSFHIQGEPSYEQYF.